A single sample gave rise to the 5 T cell receptor beta chains below, sequenced in a study of Graves' ophthalmopathy and Graves' hyperthyroidism. Amplified material comprised TCR beta CDR3 regions derived from RNA transcripts. An opening RT-PCR round employed HTBI primers and preceded a second-round multiplex PCR. TCRdb redid the calling of the multiplex PCR reads with MiXCR, one entry per CDR3 protein. The table has over a million distinct CDR3 sequences, about 35% seen once; the top ten hold 11%. Sequencing was done on a sample of peripheral blood or thyroid tissue (not recorded which). Source of these receptors: an adult man with Graves' hyperthyroidism.

This clonotype appeared many times. This chain connects TRBV7-2 to TRBJ1-2, with D possibly being TRBD1 (5 bases). V lost 6 bases and J lost 4, with 15 bases in between. Germline CDR1 and CDR2: SGHTA and FQGNSA. The CDR3 has 14 amino acids. In DNA, the CDR3 is TGTGCCAGCAGACCGGGGGGGTCTCCCTATGGCTACACCTTC. It is translated as CASRPGGSPYGYTF.

CDR3 nucleotides: TGTGCCATCAGTGATCGACGGCAATCTAACTATGGCTACACCTTC. This sequence encodes CAISDRRQSNYGYTF. This chain uses TRBV10-3 with TRBJ1-2; D is unresolved. The germline V gene encodes CDR1 ENHRY and CDR2 SYGVKD. The V end lost 3 bases, the J end lost 0 bases, and 11 bases lay between the germline ends. The CDR3 spans 15 residues.

This chain uses TRBV19 with TRBJ2-2; weak D call: TRBD1 (5 bases). The CDR3 covers 15 residues. V was shortened by 3 bases and J by 6 bases, with 14 bases between the two germline ends. Germline V gene data show CDR1 as LNHDA and CDR2 as SQIVND (reference sequence). The CDR3 coding sequence is TGTGCCAGTAGTATTGACAGTAGTTCATCCGGGGAGCTGTTTTTT. It yields the protein CASSIDSSSSGELFF. The full variable domain, in which reference TRBV19 and TRBJ2-2 provide the parts outside the CDR3, is DGGITQSPKYLFRKEGQNVTLSCEQNLNHDAMYWYRQDPGQGLRLIYYSQIVNDFQKGDIAEGYSVSREKKESFPLTVTSAQKNPTAFYLCASSIDSSSSGELFFGEGSRLTVL.

This clonotype showed up many times. This chain connects TRBV5-5 to TRBJ1-6, with D uncertain. CDR3 length: 14 amino acids. Germline lookup yields CDR1 SGHKS and CDR2 YYEKEE (reference sequence). V lost 1 base and J 4 bases, leaving 6 bases between the germline ends. Written as DNA, the CDR3 is TGTGCCAGCAGCTTGAATACTTATAATTCACCCCTCCACTTT. It encodes CASSLNTYNSPLHF.

V usage is TRBV14 and J usage is TRBJ1-2; 7 bases match TRBD1. This CDR3 region has 16 residues. Germline CDR1 is SGHDN and CDR2 is FVKESK. The V and J ends lost 0 bases and 4 bases, in that order; junction bases with no gene match: 8. CDR3 in amino acids: CASSQDQTGRIYGYTF. In nucleotides, the CDR3 is TGTGCCAGCAGCCAAGACCAGACAGGGAGAATCTATGGCTACACCTTC.